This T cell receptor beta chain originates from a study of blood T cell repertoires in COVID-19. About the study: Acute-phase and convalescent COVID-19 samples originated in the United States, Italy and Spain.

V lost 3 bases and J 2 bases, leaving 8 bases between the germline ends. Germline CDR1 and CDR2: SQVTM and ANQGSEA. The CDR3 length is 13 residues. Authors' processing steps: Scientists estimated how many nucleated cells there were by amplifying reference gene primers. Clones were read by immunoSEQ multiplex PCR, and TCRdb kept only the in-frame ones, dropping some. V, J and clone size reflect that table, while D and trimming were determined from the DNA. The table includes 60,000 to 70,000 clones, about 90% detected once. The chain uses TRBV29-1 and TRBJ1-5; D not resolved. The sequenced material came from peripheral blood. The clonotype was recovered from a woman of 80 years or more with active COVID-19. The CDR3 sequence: CSVEAGRNQPQHF. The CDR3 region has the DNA TGCAGCGTTGAGGCAGGTCGCAATCAGCCCCAGCATTTT.